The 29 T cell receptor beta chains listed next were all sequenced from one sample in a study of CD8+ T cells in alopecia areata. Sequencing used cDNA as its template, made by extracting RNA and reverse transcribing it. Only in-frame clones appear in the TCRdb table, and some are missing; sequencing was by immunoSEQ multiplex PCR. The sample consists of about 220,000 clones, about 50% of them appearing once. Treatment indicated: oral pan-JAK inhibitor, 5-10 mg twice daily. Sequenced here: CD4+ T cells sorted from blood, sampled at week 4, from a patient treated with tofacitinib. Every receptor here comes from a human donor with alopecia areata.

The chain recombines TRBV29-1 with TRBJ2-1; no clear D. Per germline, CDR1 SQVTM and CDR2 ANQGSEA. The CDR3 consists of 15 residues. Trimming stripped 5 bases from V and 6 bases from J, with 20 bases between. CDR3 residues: CSVSKLGLLGNEQFF. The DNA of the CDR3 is TGCAGCGTTTCGAAGCTAGGTCTCTTAGGCAATGAGCAGTTCTTC.

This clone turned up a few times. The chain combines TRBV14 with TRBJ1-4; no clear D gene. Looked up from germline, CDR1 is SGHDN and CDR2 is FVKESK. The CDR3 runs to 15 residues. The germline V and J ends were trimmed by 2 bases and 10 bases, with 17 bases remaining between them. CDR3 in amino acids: CASSQQRAGLGKLFF. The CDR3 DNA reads TGTGCCAGCAGCCAACAAAGAGCCGGGTTGGGAAAACTGTTTTTT.

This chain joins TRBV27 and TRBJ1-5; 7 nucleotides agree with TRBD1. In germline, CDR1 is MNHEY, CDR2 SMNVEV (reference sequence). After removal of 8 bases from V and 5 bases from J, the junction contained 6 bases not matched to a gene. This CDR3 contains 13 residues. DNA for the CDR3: TGTGCCAGCCGACAGGGAGTAGATCAGCCCCAGCATTTT. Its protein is CASRQGVDQPQHF.

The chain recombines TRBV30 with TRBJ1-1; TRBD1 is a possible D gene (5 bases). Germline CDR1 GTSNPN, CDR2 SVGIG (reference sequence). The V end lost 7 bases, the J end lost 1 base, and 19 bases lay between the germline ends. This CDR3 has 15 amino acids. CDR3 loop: CAYHPVVGANTEAFF. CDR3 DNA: TGTGCCTACCATCCCGTCGTAGGGGCGAACACTGAAGCTTTCTTT.

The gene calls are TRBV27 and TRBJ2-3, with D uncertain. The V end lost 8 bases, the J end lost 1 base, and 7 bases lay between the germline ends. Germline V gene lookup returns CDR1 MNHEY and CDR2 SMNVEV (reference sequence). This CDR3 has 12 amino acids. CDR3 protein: CASAERTDTQYF. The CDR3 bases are TGTGCCAGCGCAGAACGCACAGATACGCAGTATTTT.

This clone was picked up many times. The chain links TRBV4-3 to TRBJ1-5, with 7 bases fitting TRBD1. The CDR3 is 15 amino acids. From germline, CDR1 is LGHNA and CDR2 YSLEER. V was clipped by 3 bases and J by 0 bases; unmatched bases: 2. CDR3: CASSQGQPSNQPQHF. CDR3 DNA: TGCGCCAGCAGCCAGGGACAGCCTAGCAATCAGCCCCAGCATTTT.

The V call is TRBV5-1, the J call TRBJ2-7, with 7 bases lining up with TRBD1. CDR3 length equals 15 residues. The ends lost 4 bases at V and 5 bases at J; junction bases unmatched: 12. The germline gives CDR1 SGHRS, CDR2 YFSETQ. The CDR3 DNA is TGCGCCAGCAGCGCGAATACGGGACAGAGCGACGAGCAGTACTTC. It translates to CASSANTGQSDEQYF.

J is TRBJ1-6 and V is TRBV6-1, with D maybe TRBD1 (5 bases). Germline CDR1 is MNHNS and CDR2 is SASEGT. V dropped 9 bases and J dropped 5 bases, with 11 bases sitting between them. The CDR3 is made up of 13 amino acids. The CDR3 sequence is CASTGLDNSPLHF. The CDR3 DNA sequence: TGTGCCAGTACGGGACTAGATAATTCACCCCTCCACTTT.

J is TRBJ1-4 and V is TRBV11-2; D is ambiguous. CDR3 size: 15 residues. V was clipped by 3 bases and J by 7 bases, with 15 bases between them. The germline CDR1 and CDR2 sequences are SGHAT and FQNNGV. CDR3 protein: CASSFQRTGGEKLFF. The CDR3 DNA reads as TGTGCCAGCAGCTTTCAAAGGACCGGTGGTGAAAAACTGTTTTTT.

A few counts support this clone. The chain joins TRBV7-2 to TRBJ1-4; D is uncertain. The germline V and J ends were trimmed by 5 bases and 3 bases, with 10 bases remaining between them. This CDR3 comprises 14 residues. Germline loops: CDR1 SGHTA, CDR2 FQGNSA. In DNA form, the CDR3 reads TGTGCCAGCAGCCTAAGGTTCCCTAATGAAAAACTGTTTTTT. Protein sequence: CASSLRFPNEKLFF.

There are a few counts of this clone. In nucleotides, the CDR3 is TGTGCCAGCAGTTTCCGAAACACCATATATTTT. Translation gives CASSFRNTIYF. J is TRBJ1-3 and V is TRBV28, with D hard to call. CDR1 MDHEN and CDR2 SYDVKM come from the germline V gene. The CDR3 sequence is 11 residues long. V was shortened by 3 bases and J by 5 bases, with 2 bases between the two germline ends.

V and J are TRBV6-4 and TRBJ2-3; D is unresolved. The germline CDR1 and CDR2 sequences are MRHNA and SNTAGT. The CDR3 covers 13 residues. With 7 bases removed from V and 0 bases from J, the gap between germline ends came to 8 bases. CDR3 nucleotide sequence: TGTGCCAGCATTGGCCCCAGCACAGATACGCAGTATTTT. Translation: CASIGPSTDTQYF.

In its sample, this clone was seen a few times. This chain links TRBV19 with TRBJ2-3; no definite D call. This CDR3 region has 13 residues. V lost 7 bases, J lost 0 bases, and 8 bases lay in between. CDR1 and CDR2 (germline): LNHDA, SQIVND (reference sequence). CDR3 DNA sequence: TGTGCCAGTAATGGTGCAAGCACAGATACGCAGTATTTT. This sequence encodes CASNGASTDTQYF.

The CDR3 here is CASRGSEGEQYF. For the CDR3, the DNA is TGTGCCAGTAGGGGTAGTGAAGGCGAGCAGTACTTC. The chain carries TRBV19 and TRBJ2-7; D not resolved. The germline gives CDR1 LNHDA, CDR2 SQIVND (reference sequence). The CDR3 has 12 residues. V was clipped by 6 bases and J by 6 bases, with 12 bases between them.

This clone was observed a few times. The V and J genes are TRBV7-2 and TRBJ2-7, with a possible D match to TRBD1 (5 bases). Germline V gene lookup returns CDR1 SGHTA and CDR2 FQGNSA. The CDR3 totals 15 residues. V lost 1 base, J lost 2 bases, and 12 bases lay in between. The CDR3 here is CASSLVPGPAYEQYF. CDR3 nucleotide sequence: TGTGCCAGCAGCTTAGTTCCAGGGCCGGCCTACGAGCAGTACTTC.

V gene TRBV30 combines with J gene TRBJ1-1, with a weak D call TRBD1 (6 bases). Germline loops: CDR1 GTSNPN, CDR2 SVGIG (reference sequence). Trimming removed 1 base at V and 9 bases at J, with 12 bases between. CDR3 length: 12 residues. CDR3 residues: CAWSDGTSKAFF. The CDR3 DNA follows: TGTGCCTGGAGTGATGGGACAAGCAAAGCTTTCTTT.

The CDR3 coding sequence is TGTGCCAGCAGAAAAACAGGGAACACTGAAGCTTTCTTT. It codes for CASRKTGNTEAFF. The chain carries TRBV6-5 and TRBJ1-1, with a possible D match to TRBD1 (5 bases). In germline, CDR1 is MNHEY, CDR2 SVGAGI. The CDR3 has 13 residues. With 6 bases removed from V and 1 base from J, the gap between germline ends came to 9 bases.

For the CDR3, the DNA is TGTGCCAGCAGCTTCGGGAGACAGGGACAGGAAAAACTGTTTTTT. Translation: CASSFGRQGQEKLFF. The chain employs TRBV5-6 and TRBJ1-4; 7 nucleotides match TRBD1. V dropped 2 bases and J dropped 8; count of bases not matched to a gene: 9. Germline CDR1 and CDR2: SGHDT and YYEEEE. The CDR3 has 15 residues.

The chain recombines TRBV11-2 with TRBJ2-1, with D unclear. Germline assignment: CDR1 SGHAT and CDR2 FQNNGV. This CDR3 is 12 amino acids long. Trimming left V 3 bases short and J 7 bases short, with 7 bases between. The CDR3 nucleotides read TGTGCCAGCAGCTTTCGACCGAATGAGCAGTTCTTC. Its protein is CASSFRPNEQFF.

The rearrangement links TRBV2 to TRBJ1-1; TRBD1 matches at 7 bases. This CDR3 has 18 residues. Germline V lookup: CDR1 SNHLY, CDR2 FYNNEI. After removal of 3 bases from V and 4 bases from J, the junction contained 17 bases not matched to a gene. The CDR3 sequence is CASSDPVLGGEQRTEAFF. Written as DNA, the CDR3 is TGTGCCAGCAGTGATCCTGTTTTAGGGGGCGAACAACGCACTGAAGCTTTCTTT.

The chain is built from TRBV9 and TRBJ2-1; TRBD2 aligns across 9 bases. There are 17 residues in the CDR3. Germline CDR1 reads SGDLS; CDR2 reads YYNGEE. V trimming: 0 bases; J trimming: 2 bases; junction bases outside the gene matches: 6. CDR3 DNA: TGTGCCAGCAGCGTAGATCCAGCGGGGGGTACCTACAATGAGCAGTTCTTC. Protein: CASSVDPAGGTYNEQFF.

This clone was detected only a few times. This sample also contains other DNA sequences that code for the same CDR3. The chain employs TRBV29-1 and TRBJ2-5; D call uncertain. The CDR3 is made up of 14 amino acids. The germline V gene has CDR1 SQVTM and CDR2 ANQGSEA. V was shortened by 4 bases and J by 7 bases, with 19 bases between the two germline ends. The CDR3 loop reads CSVGERAQVGTQYF. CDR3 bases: TGCAGCGTTGGGGAAAGGGCGCAGGTCGGGACCCAGTACTTC.

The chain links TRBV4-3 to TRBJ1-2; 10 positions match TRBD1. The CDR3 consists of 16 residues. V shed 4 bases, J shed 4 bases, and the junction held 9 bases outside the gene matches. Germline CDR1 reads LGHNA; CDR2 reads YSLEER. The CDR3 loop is CASSRAGTGAFYGYTF. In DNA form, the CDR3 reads TGCGCCAGCAGCCGCGCCGGGACAGGGGCCTTCTATGGCTACACCTTC.

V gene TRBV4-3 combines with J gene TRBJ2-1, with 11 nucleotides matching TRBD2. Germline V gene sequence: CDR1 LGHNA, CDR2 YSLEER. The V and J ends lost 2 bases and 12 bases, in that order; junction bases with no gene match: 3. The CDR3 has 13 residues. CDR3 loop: CASSQNSGGVQFF. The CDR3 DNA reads TGCGCCAGCAGCCAAAATAGCGGGGGGGTGCAGTTCTTC.

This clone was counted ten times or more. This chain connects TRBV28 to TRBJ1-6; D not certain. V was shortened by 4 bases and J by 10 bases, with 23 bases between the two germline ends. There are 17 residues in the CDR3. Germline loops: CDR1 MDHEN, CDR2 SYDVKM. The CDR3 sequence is CASSSRLGGGFRSPLHF. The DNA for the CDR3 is TGTGCCAGCAGTTCTAGATTGGGAGGTGGGTTTCGATCACCCCTCCACTTT.

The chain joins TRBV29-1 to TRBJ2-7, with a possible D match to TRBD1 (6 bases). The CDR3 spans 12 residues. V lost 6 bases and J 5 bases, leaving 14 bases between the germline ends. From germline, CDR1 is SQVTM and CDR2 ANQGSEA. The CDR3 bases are TGCAGCGTAACCACAGGGATCCACGAGCAGTACTTC. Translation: CSVTTGIHEQYF.

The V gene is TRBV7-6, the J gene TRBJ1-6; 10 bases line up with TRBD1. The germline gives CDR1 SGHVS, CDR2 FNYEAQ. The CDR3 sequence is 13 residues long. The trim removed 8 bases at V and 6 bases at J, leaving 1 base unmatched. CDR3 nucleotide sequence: TGTGCCAGCGGGACAGGGGTTAATTCACCCCTCCACTTT. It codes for CASGTGVNSPLHF. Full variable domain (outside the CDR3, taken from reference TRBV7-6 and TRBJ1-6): GAGVSQSPRYKVTKRGQDVALRCDPISGHVSLYWYRQALGQGPEFLTYFNYEAQQDKSGLPNDRFSAERPEGSISTLTIQRTEQRDSAMYRCASGTGVNSPLHFGNGTRLTVT.

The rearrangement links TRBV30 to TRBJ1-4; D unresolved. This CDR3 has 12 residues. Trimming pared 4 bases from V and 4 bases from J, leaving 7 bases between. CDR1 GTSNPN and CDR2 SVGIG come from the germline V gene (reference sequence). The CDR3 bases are TGTGCCTGGACAGGCCTTAATGAAAAACTGTTTTTT. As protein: CAWTGLNEKLFF.

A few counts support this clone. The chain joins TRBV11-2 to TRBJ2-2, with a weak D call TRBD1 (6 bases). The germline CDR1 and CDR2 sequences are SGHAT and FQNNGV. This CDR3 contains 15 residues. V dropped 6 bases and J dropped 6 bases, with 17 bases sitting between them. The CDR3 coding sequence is TGTGCCAGCAGATTAATCAGGGGAAAGCCCGGGGAGCTGTTTTTT. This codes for CASRLIRGKPGELFF.